These 28 T cell receptor beta chains originate from one sample sequenced in a study of CD8+ T cells in alopecia areata. RNA extraction was followed by reverse transcription into cDNA, which acted as the sequencing template. Clones were sequenced by immunoSEQ multiplex PCR, and TCRdb holds only the in-frame ones, with some missing. This sample has about 190,000 clones, with roughly three fifths found just once. The treatment is: oral pan-JAK inhibitor, 5-10 mg twice daily. The material was CD4+ T cells sorted from blood, obtained at week 4, from a patient treated with tofacitinib. The source of these receptors is a human donor with alopecia areata.

The chain has TRBV29-1 and TRBJ2-7; D unclear. This CDR3 comprises 13 residues. The V gene's germline CDR1 is SQVTM and CDR2 ANQGSEA. The V end was cut by 0 bases, the J end by 9 bases, with 15 bases between. The CDR3 DNA reads TGCAGCGTTGAAGATCCCATGAAGAAGGGGCAGTACTTC. Its translation is CSVEDPMKKGQYF.

V usage is TRBV30 and J usage is TRBJ1-2, with a possible D match to TRBD1 (5 bases). This CDR3 contains 14 residues. From germline, CDR1 is GTSNPN and CDR2 SVGIG (reference sequence). V lost 2 bases and J 1 base, leaving 11 bases between the germline ends. CDR3: CAWSPGTDNYGYTF. The CDR3 bases are TGTGCCTGGAGTCCTGGGACGGATAACTATGGCTACACCTTC.

CDR3 DNA: TGTGCCAGCAGTTATACGGGCGCAACTAATGAAAAACTGTTTTTT. This translates into CASSYTGATNEKLFF. The genes are TRBV27 and TRBJ1-4; the D is unclear. The germline V gene encodes CDR1 MNHEY and CDR2 SMNVEV (reference sequence). The CDR3 has 15 amino acids. Trimming shortened V by 4 bases and J by 0 bases, and 9 bases separated the two germline ends.

This chain connects TRBV27 to TRBJ1-2; D gene unclear. This CDR3 region has 14 residues. V gave up 5 bases and J gave up 4 bases, with 14 bases separating them. The V gene's germline CDR1 is MNHEY and CDR2 SMNVEV (reference sequence). The CDR3 loop is CASSGSGVGYGYTF. CDR3 nucleotide sequence: TGTGCCAGCAGTGGATCCGGTGTGGGCTATGGCTACACCTTC.

The chain's CDR3 is CASSVPSGANVLTF. DNA of the CDR3: TGTGCCAGCTCCGTCCCCTCTGGGGCCAACGTCCTGACTTTC. The J gene is TRBJ2-6, the V gene TRBV7-9; D gene uncertain. V was trimmed by 8 bases and J by 0 bases, leaving 8 bases between them. This CDR3 comprises 14 residues. Germline V gene data show CDR1 as SEHNR and CDR2 as FQNEAQ (reference sequence).

This clone was counted a few times. The same CDR3 arises from other DNA sequences in this sample as well. The chain is built from TRBV30 and TRBJ1-3; D is undetermined. V was trimmed by 0 bases and J by 4 bases, leaving 10 bases between them. The germline gives CDR1 GTSNPN, CDR2 SVGIG (reference sequence). The CDR3 has 14 amino acids. CDR3: CAWSVGRSGNTIYF. CDR3 DNA: TGTGCCTGGAGTGTTGGTCGGTCCGGAAACACCATATATTTT.

The V and J genes are TRBV29-1 and TRBJ2-5; D gene ambiguous. The CDR3 totals 14 residues. From germline, CDR1 is SQVTM and CDR2 ANQGSEA. V was cut by 1 base and J by 4 bases, with 13 bases left in between. CDR3 sequence reads: CSVEGRAFGETQYF. The CDR3 region has the DNA TGCAGCGTTGAAGGCCGGGCATTTGGAGAGACCCAGTACTTC.

This sequence joins TRBV2 and TRBJ2-3, with D possibly being TRBD1 (6 bases). The germline V gene has CDR1 SNHLY and CDR2 FYNNEI. V was clipped by 5 bases and J by 0 bases, with 9 bases between them. The CDR3 runs 14 residues. CDR3 in amino acids: CASSQGPSTDTQYF. CDR3 DNA sequence: TGTGCCAGCAGTCAGGGGCCCAGCACAGATACGCAGTATTTT.

The rearrangement uses TRBV7-2 and TRBJ2-2; 7 bases are shared with TRBD2. CDR1 is SGHTA, CDR2 FQGNSA, per germline. The length of the CDR3 is 14 residues. V shed 8 bases and J 7 bases; nucleotides not matched to a gene: 10. The CDR3 reads CASPAGRRGGELFF. The CDR3 nucleotides are TGTGCCAGCCCGGCCGGGAGGAGGGGCGGGGAGCTGTTTTTT.

The chain couples TRBV9 to TRBJ2-7, with D unclear. Germline V gene lookup returns CDR1 SGDLS and CDR2 YYNGEE. There are 13 residues in the CDR3. V shed 0 bases and J shed 5 bases, with 9 bases lying between them. This chain's CDR3 is CASSVDLGHEQYF. CDR3 in DNA: TGTGCCAGCAGCGTAGACCTTGGGCACGAGCAGTACTTC.

V and J are TRBV27 and TRBJ2-3; TRBD1 matches 11 bases. The CDR3 sequence is 16 residues long. Germline CDR1 and CDR2: MNHEY and SMNVEV (reference sequence). The V gene end was trimmed by 4 bases and the J gene end by 3 bases; junction bases not matched to a gene: 6. CDR3 in amino acids: CASSSGDRGATDTQYF. The CDR3 DNA follows: TGTGCCAGCAGTTCCGGGGACAGGGGGGCGACAGATACGCAGTATTTT.

Concerning this clone: The junction departs from germline at one end; a sequencing error may be responsible. The chain joins TRBV9 to TRBJ2-7, with D perhaps TRBD2 (5 bases). Germline V gene data show CDR1 as SGDLS and CDR2 as YYNGEE. The CDR3 is 13 amino acids. CDR3 DNA: TGTGCCAGCAGCAAAGACACGGGGTACGCGCAGTACTTC. It is translated as CASSKDTGYAQYF.

The chain couples TRBV30 to TRBJ2-1; D gene unclear. Germline values: CDR1 GTSNPN, CDR2 SVGIG (reference sequence). The length of the CDR3 is 18 residues. V was pared by 0 bases and J by 9 bases, with 27 bases between. The CDR3 nucleotides are TGTGCCTGGAGTGTAGAGCCCTTAGCTCTGGTTTTTGCTGCTGAGCAGTTCTTC. Translated, it gives CAWSVEPLALVFAAEQFF.

This clone was seen more than once but under ten times. This sequence joins TRBV19 and TRBJ1-5, with 9 bases identical to TRBD1. This CDR3 region has 14 residues. Germline values: CDR1 LNHDA, CDR2 SQIVND (reference sequence). Trimming took 4 bases from V and 7 from J; bases not matched to a gene: 5. The CDR3 DNA reads TGTGCCAGTAGTAAGGGACAGGGAAACCAGCCCCAGCATTTT. It specifies CASSKGQGNQPQHF.

This sequence joins TRBV9 and TRBJ2-1; D unresolved. The CDR3 has 14 residues. Between the trimmed V and J ends, which lost 3 bases and 4 bases, there was a span of 11 bases. Germline CDR1 is SGDLS and CDR2 is YYNGEE. CDR3 amino acids: CASSGRTAYNEQFF. Written as DNA, the CDR3 is TGTGCCAGCAGCGGCCGGACCGCTTACAATGAGCAGTTCTTC.

CDR3 in DNA: TGTGCCAGCAGGTGGAACTATGGCTACACCTTC. Protein: CASRWNYGYTF. The chain employs TRBV28 and TRBJ1-2; D is undetermined. Trimming pared 6 bases from V and 2 bases from J, leaving 4 bases between. CDR3 length equals 11 residues. From germline, CDR1 is MDHEN and CDR2 SYDVKM.

About this clone: The same CDR3 can be traced to other DNA sequences in this sample. This chain joins TRBV5-1 and TRBJ2-5; D possibly corresponds to TRBD2 (5 bases). V was shortened by 4 bases and J by 2 bases, with 9 bases between the two germline ends. Per germline, CDR1 SGHRS and CDR2 YFSETQ. The CDR3 runs to 13 residues. The CDR3, as DNA: TGCGCCAGCAGCCTCGGACTGCAAGAGACCCAGTACTTC. This sequence encodes CASSLGLQETQYF.

This clone was seen a handful of times. The chain is built from TRBV29-1 and TRBJ1-5; perhaps TRBD1 as D (6 bases). Trimming removed 6 bases from V and 2 bases from J, with 11 bases in between. Germline loops: CDR1 SQVTM, CDR2 ANQGSEA. This CDR3 comprises 13 residues. The CDR3 protein is CSVTTGRNQPQHF. The CDR3, as DNA: TGCAGCGTGACTACAGGGCGCAATCAGCCCCAGCATTTT.

This chain links TRBV29-1 with TRBJ1-2; D not certain. Germline CDR1 is SQVTM and CDR2 is ANQGSEA. There are 13 residues in the CDR3. The germline V and J ends were trimmed by 2 bases and 1 base, with 8 bases remaining between them. CDR3 nucleotides: TGCAGCGTTGAATATAACAGTAACTATGGCTACACCTTC. This gives the protein CSVEYNSNYGYTF.

This clone showed up just a few times. This chain links TRBV29-1 with TRBJ2-7; TRBD2 might be the D (5 bases). Germline values: CDR1 SQVTM, CDR2 ANQGSEA. This CDR3 contains 15 residues. Trimming removed 4 bases at V and 5 bases at J, with 21 bases between. The CDR3 reads CSVVFLQRRGNEQYF. DNA of the CDR3: TGCAGCGTTGTGTTCCTCCAGCGGAGAGGCAACGAGCAGTACTTC.

The rearrangement links TRBV5-6 to TRBJ2-3; 8 nucleotides align to TRBD1. CDR3 length: 15 residues. The germline V gene has CDR1 SGHDT and CDR2 YYEEEE. V shed 3 bases, J shed 3 bases, and the junction held 6 bases outside the gene matches. CDR3 DNA: TGTGCCAGCAGCTCCGACAGGGGAGGAACAGATACGCAGTATTTT. Translating gives CASSSDRGGTDTQYF. Based on the CDR3 plus reference TRBV5-6 and TRBJ2-3, the full variable domain is DAGVTQSPTHLIKTRGQQVTLRCSPKSGHDTVSWYQQALGQGPQFIFQYYEEEERQRGNFPDRFSGHQFPNYSSELNVNALLLGDSALYLCASSSDRGGTDTQYFGPGTRLTVL.

The chain links TRBV25-1 to TRBJ2-1; TRBD2 matches 14 bases. The CDR3 is made up of 14 amino acids. Germline assignment: CDR1 MGHDK and CDR2 SYGVNS. The trim removed 8 bases at V and 6 bases at J, leaving 3 bases unmatched. This CDR3 reads CASLGTSGSNEQFF. The CDR3 DNA sequence: TGTGCCAGCCTTGGGACTAGCGGGAGCAATGAGCAGTTCTTC.

The V call is TRBV5-1, the J call TRBJ2-7; TRBD1 matches 8 bases. This CDR3 spans 12 amino acids. Germline V CDR1 and CDR2: SGHRS, YFSETQ. V was pared by 0 bases and J by 12 bases, with 5 bases of the junction left unmatched. Here the CDR3 DNA reads TGCGCCAGCAGCTTGGAGGGCAGGGGGCTGTACTTC. Protein product: CASSLEGRGLYF.

The sample holds one count of this clone. The V call is TRBV6-5, the J call TRBJ1-2; D is uncertain. V dropped 8 bases and J dropped 8 bases, with 6 bases sitting between them. CDR1 and CDR2 (germline): MNHEY, SVGAGI. The CDR3 totals 9 residues. The CDR3 sequence: CASVFGYTF. In nucleotides, the CDR3 is TGTGCCAGCGTGTTCGGCTACACCTTC.

V is TRBV29-1 and J is TRBJ1-2; 8 nucleotides align to TRBD1. CDR1 is SQVTM and CDR2 is ANQGSEA in the germline V gene. The CDR3 runs to 12 residues. Trimming at V came to 6 bases and at J to 4 bases, leaving 4 bases not matched to a gene. The CDR3 loop reads CSVDRDGYGYTF. CDR3 nucleotide sequence: TGCAGCGTGGACAGGGACGGCTATGGCTACACCTTC.

J is TRBJ2-7 and V is TRBV28; unclear D gene. Germline V lookup: CDR1 MDHEN, CDR2 SYDVKM. The V end lost 2 bases, the J end lost 0 bases, and 11 bases lay between the germline ends. The CDR3 is 15 residues long. The CDR3 DNA sequence: TGTGCCAGCAGTTTAAGTGGCCGTTCCTCCTACGAGCAGTACTTC. It encodes CASSLSGRSSYEQYF.

V is TRBV5-1 and J is TRBJ2-3; TRBD2 is a possible D gene (5 bases). The CDR3 runs to 16 residues. Germline loops: CDR1 SGHRS, CDR2 YFSETQ. V lost 0 bases and J lost 3, with 14 bases in between. The CDR3 DNA sequence: TGCGCCAGCAGCTTGGAGCCGGGATTGAGGACAGATACGCAGTATTTT. This encodes CASSLEPGLRTDTQYF.

There are a few counts of this clone. The J gene is TRBJ2-5, the V gene TRBV5-1; tentative D call: TRBD1 (5 bases). CDR3 length: 13 residues. The V gene's germline CDR1 is SGHRS and CDR2 YFSETQ. V gave up 2 bases and J gave up 5 bases, with 10 bases separating them. The CDR3 loop reads CASSFPGMETQYF. The CDR3, as DNA: TGCGCCAGCAGCTTCCCAGGGATGGAGACCCAGTACTTC.